The clone carrying this TCR beta chain was observed at least ten times. Its antigen is unknown. These data belong to a study of human T cells and chemical hapten exposure. Study-level background: On around 2 cm by around 2 cm of upper inner arm skin, sensitization was performed with 2% DPC. Whole-study findings and limits: Expanded TCR sets contained significantly more large CDR3 similarity clusters than controls. PT1 expanded TCR counts correlated positively with patch test score.

From the RACE reads, TCRdb called clonotypes with MiXCR, one entry per CDR3 protein. The sample records 300,000 to 400,000 distinct CDR3 sequences, around 6.9% being singletons. Stated time point: patch test 1, 2 weeks after DPC sensitization. Treatment in this sample: therapeutic diphenylcyclopropenone sensitization with weekly scalp DPC. This specimen consisted of whole blood, obtained in connection with sensitization to the hapten diphenylcyclopropenone (DPC). The TCR comes from a woman aged 18-30 years with alopecia areata. Some clones in this sample may be carry-over from other donors' samples.

CDR3 DNA sequence: TGTGCCAGCAGCCCGGACCCGGGACAGCGTAATGAAAAACTGTTTTTT. As protein: CASSPDPGQRNEKLFF. The chain couples TRBV5-4 to TRBJ1-4, with 7 positions matching TRBD1. V dropped 4 bases and J dropped 4; count of bases not matched to a gene: 10. The V gene's germline CDR1 is SGHNT and CDR2 YYREEE (reference sequence). The CDR3 length is 16 residues.